These 32 T cell receptor beta chains originate from one sample sequenced in a study of shared T cell receptors in the human thymus. Sequencing was performed with immunoSEQ multiplex PCR; in TCRdb, only in-frame clones are kept and a portion is missing. This table holds 600,000 or so clones, more than 75% found once. The same sample was also studied in work on human thymus T cells.

The sample was thymocytes. Receptors originate from a boy younger than two with a congenital heart defect.

This rearrangement joins TRBV5-4 to TRBJ1-2, with 9 bases identical to TRBD1. Germline CDR1 SGHNT, CDR2 YYREEE (reference sequence). Trimming cost V 4 bases and J 1 base; bases outside gene matches: 11. This CDR3 is 17 amino acids long. The CDR3 reads CASSPPGQGAINYGYTF. In nucleotides, the CDR3 is TGTGCCAGCAGCCCACCGGGACAGGGAGCCATTAACTATGGCTACACCTTC. Full variable domain (rest looked up from reference TRBV5-4 and TRBJ1-2): ETGVTQSPTHLIKTRGQQVTLRCSSQSGHNTVSWYQQALGQGPQFIFQYYREEENGRGNFPPRFSGLQFPNYSSELNVNALELDDSALYLCASSPPGQGAINYGYTFGSGTRLTVV.

The V gene is TRBV4-3, the J gene TRBJ1-5, with TRBD1 identical over 11 bases. J was trimmed by 3 bases and V by 4 bases; bases with no gene match: 2. The CDR3 sequence is 15 residues long. The germline V gene encodes CDR1 LGHNA and CDR2 YSLEER. CDR3 protein: CASSPGQGVNQPQHF. CDR3 sequence (DNA): TGCGCCAGCAGCCCGGGACAGGGGGTCAATCAGCCCCAGCATTTT.

This chain uses TRBV28 with TRBJ2-2, with TRBD2 identical over 12 bases. The V gene end was trimmed by 11 bases and the J gene end by 4 bases; junction bases not matched to a gene: 14. The CDR3 has 17 amino acids. Germline lookup yields CDR1 MDHEN and CDR2 SYDVKM. DNA of the CDR3: TGTGCCGGATGTACTAGCGGGGGGCCCGCATTCACCGGGGAGCTGTTTTTT. It codes for CAGCTSGGPAFTGELFF.

This clone was seen only once. The CDR3 DNA follows: TGTGCCAGCAGCCCCCGCGAGGACTTGGCCTACGAGCAGTACTTC. It codes for CASSPREDLAYEQYF. The V call is TRBV4-2, the J call TRBJ2-7; TRBD2 might be the D (5 bases). Germline V gives CDR1 LGHNA, CDR2 YNFKEQ. The CDR3 is 15 residues long. V was trimmed by 4 bases and J by 2 bases, leaving 15 bases between them.

J is TRBJ2-1 and V is TRBV7-9; no definite D call. This CDR3 contains 13 residues. Between the trimmed V and J ends, which lost 1 base and 5 bases, there was a span of 6 bases. Germline CDR1 and CDR2: SEHNR and FQNEAQ (reference sequence). CDR3 sequence reads: CASSLELDNEQFF. The CDR3 bases are TGTGCCAGCAGCTTAGAGCTAGACAATGAGCAGTTCTTC.

This clone turned up a few times. The rearrangement links TRBV5-4 to TRBJ2-3; 10 positions agree with TRBD2. The CDR3 is 17 residues long. With V trimmed by 4 bases and J by 3 bases, 11 bases remained unmatched. The germline V gene has CDR1 SGHNT and CDR2 YYREEE (reference sequence). This CDR3 is CASSPTWTSGSTDTQYF. CDR3 in DNA: TGTGCCAGCAGCCCAACATGGACTAGCGGATCGACAGATACGCAGTATTTT. Complete variable domain (other parts from reference TRBV5-4 and TRBJ2-3): ETGVTQSPTHLIKTRGQQVTLRCSSQSGHNTVSWYQQALGQGPQFIFQYYREEENGRGNFPPRFSGLQFPNYSSELNVNALELDDSALYLCASSPTWTSGSTDTQYFGPGTRLTVL.

The chain recombines TRBV29-1 with TRBJ2-2; 9 bases are a match to TRBD1. CDR1 is SQVTM, CDR2 ANQGSEA, per germline. This CDR3 is built from 14 residues. The V gene end was trimmed by 7 bases and the J gene end by 5 bases; junction bases not matched to a gene: 8. For the CDR3, the DNA is TGCAGCGGGCGGAGGGACAGGGCGACCGGGGAGCTGTTTTTT. Amino acid sequence: CSGRRDRATGELFF.

The chain is built from TRBV14 and TRBJ2-7; a weak D match, TRBD1 (6 bases). In germline, CDR1 is SGHDN, CDR2 FVKESK. This CDR3 contains 19 residues. Trimming took 1 base from V and 0 from J, leaving 22 bases between them. For the CDR3, the DNA is TGTGCCAGCAGCCAAGTCCAGGCAGGGGTCGACCAAAGCTCCTACGAGCAGTACTTC. It codes for CASSQVQAGVDQSSYEQYF.

The chain has TRBV2 and TRBJ2-1, with D possibly TRBD2 on 5 matching bases. CDR3 size: 16 residues. V was pared by 0 bases and J by 9 bases, with 18 bases between. CDR1 is SNHLY, CDR2 FYNNEI, per germline. CDR3 DNA sequence: TGTGCCAGCAGTGAAGCGCTTCCAAACTCGGCGGGTGAGCAGTTCTTC. Protein: CASSEALPNSAGEQFF. Full variable domain (remainder filled in from reference TRBV2 and TRBJ2-1): EPEVTQTPSHQVTQMGQEVILRCVPISNHLYFYWYRQILGQKVEFLVSFYNNEISEKSEIFDDQFSVERPDGSNFTLKIRSTKLEDSAMYFCASSEALPNSAGEQFFGPGTRLTVL.

Regarding this clone: Other DNA sequences from this sample encode an identical CDR3 as well. V and J are TRBV6-5 and TRBJ1-2, with a possible D match to TRBD1 (5 bases). Looked up from germline, CDR1 is MNHEY and CDR2 is SVGAGI. CDR3 length: 12 residues. Trimming removed 6 bases from V and 2 bases from J, with 7 bases in between. The CDR3 DNA reads as TGTGCCAGCAGCGACAGAAACTATGGCTACACCTTC. Amino acid sequence: CASSDRNYGYTF.

The chain recombines TRBV4-2 with TRBJ2-1; 7 bases are shared with TRBD2. The CDR3 totals 17 residues. Looked up from germline, CDR1 is LGHNA and CDR2 is YNFKEQ. The V and J ends lost 0 bases and 5 bases, in that order; junction bases with no gene match: 10. The CDR3 sequence: CASSQDRWGGDHNEQFF. The CDR3, as DNA: TGTGCCAGCAGCCAAGATCGATGGGGAGGGGACCACAATGAGCAGTTCTTC.

The rearrangement uses TRBV28 and TRBJ1-5, with D perhaps matching TRBD1 (5 bases). With 5 bases removed from V and 0 bases from J, the gap between germline ends came to 23 bases. Germline V gives CDR1 MDHEN, CDR2 SYDVKM. The CDR3 covers 19 residues. The CDR3 sequence is CASSLTTDRELYSNQPQHF. Here the CDR3 DNA reads TGTGCCAGCAGTCTAACAACAGACAGAGAGCTCTATAGCAATCAGCCCCAGCATTTT.

This clone was detected only once. This rearrangement joins TRBV28 to TRBJ1-1; the D is unclear. CDR1 is MDHEN and CDR2 is SYDVKM in the germline V gene. There are 23 residues in the CDR3. The V end was cut by 6 bases, the J end by 2 bases, with 40 bases between. CDR3 nucleotides: TGTGCCAGCAGCCTGGCGTCACTCCCGGTTTGGAGTTACGAAAGAATTAAAAACACTGAAGCTTTCTTT. The encoded protein is CASSLASLPVWSYERIKNTEAFF. Drawing the rest from reference TRBV28 and TRBJ1-1, the complete variable domain is DVKVTQSSRYLVKRTGEKVFLECVQDMDHENMFWYRQDPGLGLRLIYFSYDVKMKEKGDIPEGYSVSREKKERFSLILESASTNQTSMYLCASSLASLPVWSYERIKNTEAFFGQGTRLTVV.

This clone came up a few times. The chain recombines TRBV4-3 with TRBJ1-1, with D possibly matching TRBD1 (5 bases). V lost 0 bases, J lost 7 bases, and 6 bases lay in between. In germline, CDR1 is LGHNA, CDR2 YSLEER. The CDR3 covers 12 residues. The CDR3 DNA reads as TGCGCCAGCAGCCAAGAGCAGGGTGAAGCTTTCTTT. Its protein is CASSQEQGEAFF.

The CDR3 loop reads CASSEWGQGVETQYF. CDR3 nucleotide sequence: TGTGCCAGCAGTGAATGGGGACAGGGGGTTGAGACCCAGTACTTC. The chain uses TRBV6-1 and TRBJ2-5, with 11 positions matching TRBD1. CDR1 is MNHNS, CDR2 SASEGT, per germline. This CDR3 is 15 amino acids long. The ends lost 2 bases at V and 5 bases at J; junction bases unmatched: 4.

V and J are TRBV7-2 and TRBJ2-5; TRBD1 aligns across 7 bases. The CDR3 consists of 14 residues. Germline lookup yields CDR1 SGHTA and CDR2 FQGNSA. Germline trimming cut 1 base from V and 3 bases from J; bases unmatched to any gene: 2. CDR3 region: CASSLVDREETQYF. The CDR3 bases are TGTGCCAGCAGCTTAGTTGACAGGGAAGAGACCCAGTACTTC.

The chain has TRBV14 and TRBJ2-1, with TRBD2 identical over 12 bases. The V gene end was trimmed by 3 bases and the J gene end by 7 bases; junction bases not matched to a gene: 22. CDR1 and CDR2 from the germline V gene are SGHDN and FVKESK. The CDR3 length is 21 residues. CDR3 protein: CASSHIVGTGATSGGLNEQFF. For the CDR3, the DNA is TGTGCCAGCAGCCACATCGTCGGGACAGGGGCAACTAGCGGGGGGTTGAATGAGCAGTTCTTC.

The J gene is TRBJ2-7, the V gene TRBV5-6, with 13 bases lining up with TRBD2. This CDR3 region has 18 residues. Germline V lookup: CDR1 SGHDT, CDR2 YYEEEE. The junction had 12 bases not matched to a gene; V was cut back by 3 bases and J by 3 bases. The CDR3 coding sequence is TGTGCCAGCAGCTCCCCCACTAGCGGGAGGGCCTCAGTCTACGAGCAGTACTTC. This translates into CASSSPTSGRASVYEQYF.

This sequence joins TRBV15 and TRBJ1-4; tentative D call: TRBD1 (5 bases). CDR3 length: 21 amino acids. Germline V gene data show CDR1 as LNHNV and CDR2 as YYDKDF (reference sequence). The V and J ends lost 1 base and 4 bases respectively, with 28 bases between them. The CDR3 region has the DNA TGTGCCACCAGCAGAGTTTTTTTTCGCAGGGAGGCCGGCGTGTTTAATGAAAAACTGTTTTTT. Translated: CATSRVFFRREAGVFNEKLFF.

The CDR3 protein is CASTTDMNTGELFF. CDR3 nucleotides: TGTGCCAGCACCACCGACATGAACACCGGGGAGCTGTTTTTT. The chain uses TRBV7-9 and TRBJ2-2; unclear D gene. The germline V gene encodes CDR1 SEHNR and CDR2 FQNEAQ (reference sequence). The CDR3 has 14 amino acids. Trimming left V 7 bases short and J 1 base short, with 10 bases between.

J is TRBJ2-7 and V is TRBV9; the D gene is possibly TRBD1 (5 bases). The germline V gene has CDR1 SGDLS and CDR2 YYNGEE. The CDR3 is 14 residues long. V lost 0 bases and J 3 bases, leaving 10 bases between the germline ends. CDR3 DNA sequence: TGTGCCAGCAGCGTAGCTTCACAGGACTACGAGCAGTACTTC. Its translation is CASSVASQDYEQYF.

V gene TRBV5-1 combines with J gene TRBJ2-4; no definite D call. The V end was cut by 1 base, the J end by 5 bases, with 10 bases between. This CDR3 has 14 residues. In germline, CDR1 is SGHRS, CDR2 YFSETQ. The CDR3 DNA reads TGCGCCAGCAGCTTGAGAAACCGAGAAAACATTCAGTACTTC. Protein sequence: CASSLRNRENIQYF.

V usage is TRBV27 and J usage is TRBJ2-1, with 9 positions matching TRBD2. Germline lookup yields CDR1 MNHEY and CDR2 SMNVEV (reference sequence). This CDR3 spans 15 amino acids. The V gene end was trimmed by 2 bases and the J gene end by 6 bases; junction bases not matched to a gene: 5. The CDR3 region is CASSLGLAGPNEQFF. In DNA form, the CDR3 reads TGTGCCAGCAGTTTAGGTCTAGCGGGGCCCAATGAGCAGTTCTTC.

This chain joins TRBV6-5 and TRBJ2-7; maybe TRBD1 (6 bases). The CDR3 runs 16 residues. Trimming stripped 4 bases from V and 2 bases from J, with 18 bases between. Germline-derived CDR1 and CDR2 are MNHEY and SVGAGI. CDR3 region: CASSCDTGTLPYEQYF. The CDR3 nucleotides read TGTGCCAGCAGTTGTGATACCGGGACATTACCCTACGAGCAGTACTTC.

The V gene is TRBV27, the J gene TRBJ2-2; D gene unclear. CDR1 is MNHEY, CDR2 SMNVEV, per germline (reference sequence). V was shortened by 6 bases and J by 5 bases, with 4 bases between the two germline ends. The CDR3 covers 11 residues. CDR3 amino acids: CASSTTGELFF. The CDR3 region has the DNA TGTGCCAGCAGCACTACCGGGGAGCTGTTTTTT.

The V call is TRBV7-9, the J call TRBJ1-6, with 12 bases aligning to TRBD1. The CDR3 totals 19 residues. Germline CDR1 SEHNR, CDR2 FQNEAQ (reference sequence). V lost 5 bases and J lost 3; bases outside the gene matches: 11. The CDR3 nucleotides read TGTGCCAGCAGCCGAACCGGGACAGGGGGCAAATTCTATAATTCACCCCTCCACTTT. The encoded protein is CASSRTGTGGKFYNSPLHF.

This chain connects TRBV11-2 to TRBJ2-7; 9 bases are a match to TRBD1. The CDR3 length is 15 residues. Looked up from germline, CDR1 is SGHAT and CDR2 is FQNNGV. V lost 3 bases and J lost 7; bases outside the gene matches: 10. The CDR3 protein is CASSFGQGNLMEQYF. The CDR3 nucleotides read TGTGCCAGCAGCTTCGGACAGGGGAACCTTATGGAGCAGTACTTC.

This clone was detected a few times. The rearrangement uses TRBV28 and TRBJ1-5, with D perhaps TRBD1 (6 bases). The CDR3 totals 15 residues. Germline values: CDR1 MDHEN, CDR2 SYDVKM. Trimming took off 6 bases at V and 6 bases at J, with 18 bases between the two ends. The CDR3 loop is CASRPRTERAQPQHF. As DNA, the CDR3 is TGTGCCAGCAGACCAAGGACAGAACGTGCTCAGCCCCAGCATTTT. The full variable domain, with the rest looked up from reference TRBV28 and TRBJ1-5, is DVKVTQSSRYLVKRTGEKVFLECVQDMDHENMFWYRQDPGLGLRLIYFSYDVKMKEKGDIPEGYSVSREKKERFSLILESASTNQTSMYLCASRPRTERAQPQHFGDGTRLSIL.

The chain is built from TRBV2 and TRBJ1-2; TRBD1 matches 7 bases. V gave up 4 bases and J gave up 4 bases; unmatched junction bases: 15. CDR3 size: 17 residues. Germline values: CDR1 SNHLY, CDR2 FYNNEI. The CDR3 reads CASSGVRVGQAAYGYTF. DNA for the CDR3: TGTGCCAGCAGTGGAGTGAGGGTTGGACAGGCGGCCTATGGCTACACCTTC.

This chain uses TRBV10-1 with TRBJ2-7, with 10 bases fitting TRBD2. This CDR3 comprises 15 residues. In germline, CDR1 is WNHNN, CDR2 SYGVQD (reference sequence). The V segment lost 6 bases and the J segment 2 bases; nucleotides outside the gene matches: 7. This chain's CDR3 is CASSGTGLAPYEQYF. In DNA form, the CDR3 reads TGCGCCAGCAGCGGTACGGGACTAGCGCCCTACGAGCAGTACTTC.

The chain has TRBV4-1 and TRBJ2-1; 9 nucleotides align to TRBD2. The germline CDR1 and CDR2 sequences are MGHRA and YSYEKL. The length of the CDR3 is 19 residues. After removal of 6 bases from V and 3 bases from J, the junction contained 18 bases not matched to a gene. The CDR3 DNA reads TGCGCCAGCAGGTTGTTGCGGGAGGGCCTTTCCCGACTCTACAATGAGCAGTTCTTC. Amino acids: CASRLLREGLSRLYNEQFF.

The genes are TRBV7-2 and TRBJ2-7; D might be TRBD1 (5 bases). V shed 3 bases and J shed 1 base, with 13 bases lying between them. The CDR3 is 15 amino acids. Germline V gene data show CDR1 as SGHTA and CDR2 as FQGNSA. CDR3 sequence (DNA): TGTGCCAGCAGCTTTAACGAACAGGATTCCTACGAGCAGTACTTC. Amino acid sequence: CASSFNEQDSYEQYF.